The 27 T cell receptor beta chains below all came from one sample that was sequenced in a study of somatic mutations in cytotoxic T cells in rheumatoid arthritis (dated by TCRdb to 2016 to 2017). The method behind the library was the immunoSEQ multiplex PCR assay. Here the immuneACCESS table is served through TCRdb, limited to in-frame sequences with V and J called. Missing clones are a known gap in these copies; in checked studies unresolved V genes cover under half, and the rest lacks a known reason. The sample has under 11,000 clones on record, over 75% of them singletons. Together, the top ten hold 20% to 25% of the sample. Sequenced: CD8+ T cells sorted from blood. These receptors all come from a man aged 50 to 60 in good health.

The V call is TRBV29-1, the J call TRBJ2-7; 10 positions match TRBD2. V was clipped by 3 bases and J by 1 base; unmatched bases: 9. CDR3 length: 16 amino acids. Germline values: CDR1 SQVTM, CDR2 ANQGSEA. CDR3 sequence reads: CSVEIFSGGPSYEQYF. The CDR3 DNA sequence: TGCAGCGTTGAGATATTTAGCGGGGGGCCTTCCTACGAGCAGTACTTC.

On this clone: Sequence at one end of the junction differs from germline and may be a read error. The chain employs TRBV5-6 and TRBJ1-2, with D maybe TRBD1 (6 bases). The germline gives CDR1 SGHDT, CDR2 YYEEEE. The CDR3 is 14 amino acids. CDR3 region: CASSLLGGAQALSF. The CDR3 DNA is TGTGCCAGCAGCTTATTGGGGGGGGCGCAGGCTCTCTCCTTC. The full variable domain, with the rest looked up from reference TRBV5-6 and TRBJ1-2, is DAGVTQSPTHLIKTRGQQVTLRCSPKSGHDTVSWYQQALGQGPQFIFQYYEEEERQRGNFPDRFSGHQFPNYSSELNVNALLLGDSALYLCASSLLGGAQALSFGSGTRLTVV.

The rearrangement links TRBV7-3 to TRBJ2-2; TRBD1 matches at 9 bases. With V trimmed by 4 bases and J by 4 bases, 7 bases remained unmatched. This CDR3 has 16 residues. Germline assignment: CDR1 SGHTA and CDR2 FQGTGA. The CDR3 is CASSSRDRDLTGELFF. As DNA, the CDR3 is TGTGCCAGCAGCTCGCGGGACAGGGACCTCACCGGGGAGCTGTTTTTT.

This chain joins TRBV4-1 and TRBJ1-2; unclear D gene. CDR3 length: 12 residues. V was cut by 4 bases and J by 7 bases, with 10 bases left in between. Per germline, CDR1 MGHRA and CDR2 YSYEKL. The CDR3: CASSLHSGGYTF. CDR3 DNA: TGCGCCAGCAGCCTCCATTCCGGTGGCTACACCTTC.

This sequence joins TRBV7-6 and TRBJ2-1; the match to TRBD2 covers 7 bases. Germline CDR1 is SGHVS and CDR2 is FNYEAQ. The CDR3 spans 15 residues. The junction had 5 bases not matched to a gene; V was cut back by 1 base and J by 5 bases. Here the CDR3 reads CASSLGASGNNEQFF. CDR3 nucleotide sequence: TGTGCCAGCAGCTTAGGGGCTAGCGGAAACAATGAGCAGTTCTTC.

The chain recombines TRBV19 with TRBJ2-5; the match to TRBD2 covers 10 bases. The J call may be in error: the DNA end matches TRBJ2-7 better. Germline-derived CDR1 and CDR2 are LNHDA and SQIVND (reference sequence). This CDR3 is 14 amino acids long. CDR3 sequence reads: CASSILAGAYEQYF. The CDR3 DNA reads as TGTGCCAGTAGTATACTAGCGGGAGCCTACGAGCAGTACTTC.

The gene calls are TRBV19 and TRBJ2-7, with 7 positions matching TRBD1. Germline V gene data show CDR1 as LNHDA and CDR2 as SQIVND (reference sequence). This CDR3 spans 14 amino acids. After removal of 4 bases from V and 3 bases from J, the junction contained 6 bases not matched to a gene. The CDR3 is CASSKSPGGYEQYF. CDR3 sequence (DNA): TGTGCCAGTAGTAAGTCTCCAGGGGGCTACGAGCAGTACTTC.

The V and J genes are TRBV7-8 and TRBJ1-3; 8 bases align to TRBD1. Unmatched junction bases numbered 27, after V lost 7 bases and J lost 7 bases. Germline CDR1 is SGHVS and CDR2 is FQNEAQ. The CDR3 loop spans 20 amino acids. The CDR3 coding sequence is TGTGCCAGCACCCCTCTGGCAGGCCTTATCGGGGACAGGCATAGCAACACCATATATTTT. As protein: CASTPLAGLIGDRHSNTIYF. Based on the CDR3 plus reference TRBV7-8 and TRBJ1-3, the full variable domain is GAGVSQSPRYKVAKRGQDVALRCDPISGHVSLFWYQQALGQGPEFLTYFQNEAQLDKSGLPSDRFFAERPEGSVSTLKIQRTQQEDSAVYLCASTPLAGLIGDRHSNTIYFGEGSWLTVV.

The J gene is TRBJ2-2, the V gene TRBV4-1; the D gene is possibly TRBD1 (5 bases). CDR1 is MGHRA and CDR2 is YSYEKL in the germline V gene. V was pared by 1 base and J by 5 bases, with 11 bases between. The CDR3 has 15 residues. The DNA for the CDR3 is TGCGCCAGCAGCCAAGCCTCAGGGTATACCGGGGAGCTGTTTTTT. Its protein is CASSQASGYTGELFF.

The CDR3 region is CATSRGTSGTYEQYF. Here the CDR3 DNA reads TGTGCCACCAGCAGGGGAACTAGCGGGACATACGAGCAGTACTTC. This sequence joins TRBV15 and TRBJ2-7; 10 bases line up with TRBD2. The trim removed 3 bases at V and 4 bases at J, leaving 6 bases unmatched. The CDR3 spans 15 residues. Germline loops: CDR1 LNHNV, CDR2 YYDKDF (reference sequence).

The table lists this clone with a few counts. This chain joins TRBV4-3 and TRBJ2-7; 9 nucleotides align to TRBD1. CDR3 size: 16 residues. Looked up from germline, CDR1 is LGHNA and CDR2 is YSLEER. The J segment lost 2 bases and the V segment lost 1 base, leaving 6 bases of the junction unmatched. CDR3 loop: CASSQGGDRVTYEQYF. CDR3 DNA sequence: TGCGCCAGCAGCCAAGGCGGGGACAGGGTTACCTACGAGCAGTACTTC.

This clone was seen more than once but under ten times. The chain combines TRBV7-2 with TRBJ2-7, with 7 nucleotides matching TRBD2. This CDR3 region has 15 residues. In germline, CDR1 is SGHTA, CDR2 FQGNSA. V shed 2 bases and J 11 bases; nucleotides not matched to a gene: 15. CDR3 coding DNA: TGTGCCAGCAGCTTATCGGGGCTAGCGGTTCGGGAAAAGTACTTC. It encodes CASSLSGLAVREKYF.

The V gene is TRBV30, the J gene TRBJ1-6; D is unresolved. The germline V gene has CDR1 GTSNPN and CDR2 SVGIG (reference sequence). V dropped 0 bases and J dropped 9 bases, with 12 bases sitting between them. This CDR3 is 14 amino acids long. The CDR3 spells CAWSVGRGSSPLHF. The DNA for the CDR3 is TGTGCCTGGAGTGTAGGGCGGGGTTCTTCACCCCTCCACTTT.

The chain combines TRBV6-1 with TRBJ2-1; D is ambiguous. CDR1 MNHNS and CDR2 SASEGT come from the germline V gene. V lost 7 bases and J 9 bases, leaving 13 bases between the germline ends. This CDR3 has 12 amino acids. DNA for the CDR3: TGTGCCAGCACCCACAGTTCCACTGAGCAGTTCTTC. Its protein is CASTHSSTEQFF.

The rearrangement joins TRBV7-2 to TRBJ2-3; weak D call: TRBD2 (6 bases). Trimming cost V 4 bases and J 5 bases, with 16 bases left between them. CDR3 size: 15 residues. Germline CDR1 is SGHTA and CDR2 is FQGNSA. In DNA form, the CDR3 reads TGTGCCAGCAGCTGGCGGAGGGTGGCGGGAGATACGCAGTATTTT. Amino acids: CASSWRRVAGDTQYF.

The rearrangement uses TRBV11-2 and TRBJ2-5; 9 bases match TRBD1. The CDR3 totals 16 residues. Germline V lookup: CDR1 SGHAT, CDR2 FQNNGV. Unmatched junction bases numbered 6, after V lost 0 bases and J lost 4 bases. CDR3: CASSLDQRTGVETQYF. The CDR3 DNA is TGTGCCAGCAGCTTAGATCAGCGGACAGGGGTAGAGACCCAGTACTTC.

Points on this clone: This sample includes further DNA sequences coding for the same CDR3. The V call is TRBV7-9, the J call TRBJ2-3; a possible D gene is TRBD2 (5 bases). V dropped 5 bases and J dropped 0 bases, with 12 bases sitting between them. There are 15 residues in the CDR3. Germline values: CDR1 SEHNR, CDR2 FQNEAQ (reference sequence). CDR3 loop: CASSPPGVSTDTQYF. CDR3 coding DNA: TGTGCCAGCAGCCCGCCCGGGGTGAGCACAGATACGCAGTATTTT.

The table lists this clone with a few counts. The CDR3: CASSSKRDSDNSPLHF. Written as DNA, the CDR3 is TGTGCCAGCAGCTCGAAGAGGGACAGTGATAATTCACCCCTCCACTTT. V gene TRBV7-9 combines with J gene TRBJ1-6; 7 bases align to TRBD1. CDR3 length equals 16 residues. V lost 4 bases, J lost 5 bases, and 8 bases stayed unmatched. CDR1 SEHNR and CDR2 FQNEAQ come from the germline V gene (reference sequence).

This chain joins TRBV28 and TRBJ1-3, with unresolved D. The CDR3 consists of 14 residues. Trimming pared 2 bases from V and 4 bases from J, leaving 9 bases between. Germline V gene lookup returns CDR1 MDHEN and CDR2 SYDVKM. The CDR3 sequence: CASSLAAVGNTIYF. In DNA form, the CDR3 reads TGTGCCAGCAGTTTAGCGGCAGTCGGAAACACCATATATTTT.

This chain uses TRBV9 with TRBJ2-7; D is ambiguous. CDR1 is SGDLS and CDR2 is YYNGEE in the germline V gene. The V gene lost 0 bases and the J gene lost 0 bases, with 10 bases spanning the gap. The CDR3 sequence is 15 residues long. In DNA form, the CDR3 reads TGTGCCAGCAGCGTAGCGTATGAGAGCTCCTACGAGCAGTACTTC. Encoded protein: CASSVAYESSYEQYF.

Only a few counts were recorded for this clone. The chain employs TRBV27 and TRBJ1-5, with a possible D match to TRBD1 (6 bases). The CDR3 is 16 amino acids. Trimming shortened V by 5 bases and J by 3 bases, and 17 bases separated the two germline ends. The germline CDR1 and CDR2 sequences are MNHEY and SMNVEV (reference sequence). The CDR3 DNA reads as TGTGCCAGCAGTCCCTCTATTACAGGGTTCAATCAGCCCCAGCATTTT. Protein sequence: CASSPSITGFNQPQHF.

The chain couples TRBV13 to TRBJ1-1; the D gene is possibly TRBD1 (6 bases). Per germline, CDR1 PRHDT and CDR2 FYEKMQ (reference sequence). This CDR3 has 16 residues. Trimming pared 5 bases from V and 2 bases from J, leaving 18 bases between. Here the CDR3 reads CASSPLQQGRNTEAFF. The CDR3, as DNA: TGTGCCAGCAGCCCCCTCCAACAGGGACGAAACACTGAAGCTTTCTTT. The full variable domain, with the rest looked up from reference TRBV13 and TRBJ1-1, is AAGVIQSPRHLIKEKRETATLKCYPIPRHDTVYWYQQGPGQDPQFLISFYEKMQSDKGSIPDRFSAQQFSDYHSELNMSSLELGDSALYFCASSPLQQGRNTEAFFGQGTRLTVV.

J is TRBJ2-1 and V is TRBV27, with D tentatively TRBD2 (5 bases). Germline CDR1 is MNHEY and CDR2 is SMNVEV (reference sequence). CDR3 size: 15 residues. V lost 2 bases and J lost 0, with 8 bases in between. The CDR3 reads CASSLVGSSYNEQFF. The CDR3 DNA reads as TGTGCCAGCAGTTTAGTAGGGAGCTCCTACAATGAGCAGTTCTTC.

The genes are TRBV30 and TRBJ2-3, with TRBD2 as a possible D gene (6 bases). This CDR3 has 14 residues. Germline values: CDR1 GTSNPN, CDR2 SVGIG (reference sequence). Deletions cut 0 bases from V and 3 bases from J, with 10 bases between. CDR3 in amino acids: CAWSVGGATDTQYF. CDR3 sequence (DNA): TGTGCCTGGAGTGTCGGCGGGGCTACAGATACGCAGTATTTT.

By proportion, this clone is medium-sized. The V call is TRBV2, the J call TRBJ2-7, with D unclear. Per germline, CDR1 SNHLY and CDR2 FYNNEI. V lost 0 bases and J 5 bases, leaving 17 bases between the germline ends. The CDR3 sequence is 16 residues long. For the CDR3, the DNA is TGTGCCAGCAGTGAAGCGTTTGATCCCTACGGTCACGAGCAGTACTTC. It is translated as CASSEAFDPYGHEQYF.

The rearrangement uses TRBV14 and TRBJ1-2; perhaps TRBD1 as D (6 bases). This CDR3 comprises 15 residues. The germline V gene has CDR1 SGHDN and CDR2 FVKESK. V lost 4 bases and J 4 bases, leaving 16 bases between the germline ends. The CDR3 loop is CASSPREDSPYGYTF. The CDR3 DNA follows: TGTGCCAGCAGCCCCCGAGAGGACAGTCCCTATGGCTACACCTTC.

The rearrangement uses TRBV6-1 and TRBJ1-5; 7 nucleotides match TRBD1. V lost 0 bases, J lost 1 base, and 3 bases stayed unmatched. Germline CDR1 MNHNS, CDR2 SASEGT. This CDR3 contains 16 residues. The CDR3 DNA sequence: TGTGCCAGCAGTGAAGCGACAGGGATAAGCAATCAGCCCCAGCATTTT. Translation gives CASSEATGISNQPQHF.